A selection of T cell receptor beta chains follows, all from one sample in a study of T-cell reconstitution after alpha-beta-depleted transplantation in children. TCRdb used MiXCR to reprocess the PCR reads, holding one entry per CDR3 protein. The sample carries 250,000 to 400,000 distinct CDR3 sequences, around 25% recorded once. Sequenced material: PBMCs, mostly from graft donor cells, taken 180 days after TCRalphabeta/CD19-depleted stem cell transplant. The receptors come from a male patient under 18 who had a stem cell transplant for acute lymphoblastic leukemia, so the T cells may come from the graft donor. Both conserved end residues are part of each CDR3. The order of the fields is J gene, D gene, V gene, clone size, CDR3 DNA, CDR3 protein. D genes are given only for firm matches. Clone size is given for some rows only: seen once, a few or many times, or a class if the clone is expanded.

>TRBJ2-2|-|TRBV6-1|-
TGTGCCAGCATTGAGGGGGAGCTGTTTTTT
CASIEGELFF
>TRBJ1-2|TRBD1|TRBV20-1|-
TGCAGTGCTAGAGATTGGGACAGGCTTGGCTATGGCGACACCTTC
CSARDWDRLGYGDTF
>TRBJ2-4|-|TRBV4-1|-
TGCGCCAGCAGCCAAGTGGCGGGACGGGTTGACATTCAGTACTTC
CASSQVAGRVDIQYF
>TRBJ2-1|-|TRBV20-1|-
TGCAGTGCTAGAGTGGGTCGGGAGCAGTTCTTC
CSARVGREQFF
>TRBJ2-7|TRBD2|TRBV9|few
TGTGCCAGCAGCAAACTAGCGGGGACCTACGAGCAGTACTTC
CASSKLAGTYEQYF
>TRBJ2-7|-|TRBV29-1|-
TGCAGCGTGGAGTTCCCTTCCTACGAGCAGTACTTC
CSVEFPSYEQYF
>TRBJ2-3|-|TRBV29-1|-
TGCAGCGTGGGACTTGTCACAGATACGCAGTATTTT
CSVGLVTDTQYF
>TRBJ2-2|-|TRBV5-1|few
TGCGCCAGCAGCTTGGTGTCAGGGCCTAACACCGGGGAGCTGTTTTTT
CASSLVSGPNTGELFF
>TRBJ2-7|-|TRBV29-1|-
TGCAGCGTTGAAAACGGGATTAGCTACGAGCAGTACTTC
CSVENGISYEQYF
>TRBJ2-5|-|TRBV5-1|few
TGCGCCAGCAGCTTACCTTGGGCCCAGGGTGACCAAGAGACCCAGTACTTC
CASSLPWAQGDQETQYF
>TRBJ2-1|-|TRBV6-5|-
TGTGCCAGCAGTTACCCCGGGAGGGGGCACAATGAGCAGTTCTTC
CASSYPGRGHNEQFF
>TRBJ1-3|TRBD1|TRBV27|once
TGTGCCAGCAGCCGGGGACAGGGGGCAGGAAACACCATATATTTT
CASSRGQGAGNTIYF
>TRBJ2-1|-|TRBV7-2|few
TGTGCCAGCAGCCGCAGTCCACTATACAATGAGCAGTTCTTC
CASSRSPLYNEQFF
>TRBJ2-7|-|TRBV9|few
TGTGCCAGCAGCCCTAGCACCTACTACGAGCAGTACTTC
CASSPSTYYEQYF
>TRBJ2-7|-|TRBV27|few
TGTGCCAGCAGTTTAACTACGGGGCAGATGGATTACGAGCAGTACTTC
CASSLTTGQMDYEQYF
>TRBJ1-5|-|TRBV20-1|-
TGCAGTGCCTGGGACCTTCTAGGGGCAAATCAGCCCCAGCATTTT
CSAWDLLGANQPQHF
>TRBJ2-7|-|TRBV10-1|-
TGCGCCAGCAGTGTGAGCGGTTCAGCTCCACACTACGAGCAGTACTTC
CASSVSGSAPHYEQYF
>TRBJ2-7|-|TRBV4-1|few
TGCGCCAGCAGCCAAGCACTTAAGGGCCGGACCTACGAGCAGTACTTC
CASSQALKGRTYEQYF
>TRBJ2-7|-|TRBV4-1|-
TGCGCCAGCAGCCAAGAGCCTAGCTACTACGAGCAGTACTTC
CASSQEPSYYEQYF
>TRBJ2-7|-|TRBV5-5|few
TGTGCCAGCAGCGTAACCGGACTTAGGGCCTACGAGCAGTACTTC
CASSVTGLRAYEQYF
>TRBJ1-4|-|TRBV28|few
TGTGCCAGCAGTTTAGGGGGGAGCTTATATGAAAAACTGTTTTTT
CASSLGGSLYEKLFF
>TRBJ2-5|-|TRBV7-3|few
TGTGCCAGCAGCTTGGGTTTTGGGAGCTATCAGAAGACCCAGTACTTC
CASSLGFGSYQKTQYF
>TRBJ2-5|-|TRBV12-3/TRBV12-4|-
TGTGCCAGCAGTCCCCAGGAGGGGGCAACTCAAGAGACCCAGTACTTC
CASSPQEGATQETQYF
>TRBJ1-2|-|TRBV21-1|few
TGTGCCAGCAGCCTCGCGGGGGCGCGGGGCTACACCTTC
CASSLAGARGYTF
>TRBJ2-7|TRBD1|TRBV7-3|large
TGTGCCAGCAGCTTAGGACAGGTCGGAGAGCAGTACTTC
CASSLGQVGEQYF
>TRBJ1-5|-|TRBV20-1|few
TGCAGTGCTAGAGCAAGGGGGAGTCAGCCCCAGCATTTT
CSARARGSQPQHF
>TRBJ2-7|-|TRBV12-3/TRBV12-4|few
TGTGCCAGCAGCCTCTCGACTAGGGTGGGATTCTCCTACGAGCAGTACTTC
CASSLSTRVGFSYEQYF
>TRBJ2-6|TRBD2|TRBV15|-
TGTGCCACCAGCAGAGTCGTTAGTCTAGCGGGAGTGTCTGGGGCCAACGTCCTGACTTTC
CATSRVVSLAGVSGANVLTF
>TRBJ2-3|TRBD1|TRBV18|-
TGTGCCAGCTCACCCACCGGACAGGAGCCAACAGATACGCAGTATTTT
CASSPTGQEPTDTQYF
>TRBJ1-2|-|TRBV7-8|-
TGTGCCAGCAGCTTACCTAAGACAGGCCCGAACTATGGCTACACCTTC
CASSLPKTGPNYGYTF
>TRBJ2-6|-|TRBV5-1|few
TGCGCCAGCAGCTCCTCGGGACGGACGTTTGGGGCCAACGTCCTGACTTTC
CASSSSGRTFGANVLTF
>TRBJ2-7|TRBD1|TRBV5-5|-
TGTGCCAGCAGCTATCGAGAGGACAGGTGGAGCTCCTACGAGCAGTACTTC
CASSYREDRWSSYEQYF
>TRBJ2-5|-|TRBV29-1|-
TGCAGCGTTGAAGAGAGACAGCAAGAGACCCAGTACTTC
CSVEERQQETQYF
>TRBJ2-2|TRBD2|TRBV7-3|-
TGTGCCAGCAGCCCGGGACTAGCGGGAGGAATCGGGTACACCGGGGAGCTGTTTTTT
CASSPGLAGGIGYTGELFF
>TRBJ2-1|-|TRBV6-2/TRBV6-3|-
TGTGCCAGCAGACCTATTCTAGTTTACAATGAGCAGTTCTTC
CASRPILVYNEQFF
>TRBJ2-2|-|TRBV7-3|-
TGTGCCAGCAGCCTCCTAGGGGGATTCACCGGGGAGCTGTTTTTT
CASSLLGGFTGELFF
>TRBJ1-4|-|TRBV5-1|-
TGCGCCAGCAGACCCGACAGGTTTAATGAAAAACTGTTTTTT
CASRPDRFNEKLFF
>TRBJ2-5|TRBD2|TRBV6-1|once
TGTGCCAGCAGGCTGACTAGCGGGTCCCAAGAGACCCAGTACTTC
CASRLTSGSQETQYF
>TRBJ1-2|-|TRBV5-5|-
TGTGCCAGCAGCTCTCCACGGCGCTCTAACTATGGCTACACCTTC
CASSSPRRSNYGYTF
>TRBJ2-1|-|TRBV20-1|many
TGCAGTGCTATGGACAGAGAGCAGTTCTTC
CSAMDREQFF
>TRBJ2-3|-|TRBV5-1|-
TGCGCCAGCAGCTTAGGAGTCCTGAGCACAGATACGCAGTATTTT
CASSLGVLSTDTQYF
>TRBJ2-1|TRBD1|TRBV5-1|-
TGCGCCAGCAGCTACTGGGACAGGGGTCGTCAATATGCCTACAATGAGCAGTTCTTC
CASSYWDRGRQYAYNEQFF
>TRBJ2-5|-|TRBV11-1|-
TGTGCCAGCGGGGCAGAGACCCAGTACTTC
CASGAETQYF
>TRBJ2-5|TRBD2|TRBV7-9|once
TGTGCCAGCACAGAGGCGGGGGCCCAGTACTTC
CASTEAGAQYF
>TRBJ2-1|-|TRBV20-1|-
TGCAGTGCCCCCGCAAGGGGAGGACACAATGAGCAGTTCTTC
CSAPARGGHNEQFF